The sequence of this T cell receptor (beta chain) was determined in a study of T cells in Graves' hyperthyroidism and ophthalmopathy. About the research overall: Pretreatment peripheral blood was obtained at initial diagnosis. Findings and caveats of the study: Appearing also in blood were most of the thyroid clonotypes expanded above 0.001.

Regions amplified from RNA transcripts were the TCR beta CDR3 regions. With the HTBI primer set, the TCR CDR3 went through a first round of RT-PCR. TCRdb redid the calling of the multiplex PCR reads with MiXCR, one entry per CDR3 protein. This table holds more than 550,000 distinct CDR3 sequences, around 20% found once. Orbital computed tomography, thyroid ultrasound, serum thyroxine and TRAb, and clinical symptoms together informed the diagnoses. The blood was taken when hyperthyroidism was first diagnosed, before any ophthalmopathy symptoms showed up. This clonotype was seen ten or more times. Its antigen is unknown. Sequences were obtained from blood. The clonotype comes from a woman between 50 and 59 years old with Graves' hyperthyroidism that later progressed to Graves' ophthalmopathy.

In nucleotides, the CDR3 is TGTGCCAGCTCACCACCTAGCACAGATACGCAGTATTTT. This codes for CASSPPSTDTQYF. The rearrangement links TRBV18 to TRBJ2-3; D gene unclear. The ends were cut back, 0 bases at V and 0 bases at J, with 1 base in the middle. CDR1 KGHSH and CDR2 LQKENI come from the germline V gene. The length of the CDR3 is 13 residues.